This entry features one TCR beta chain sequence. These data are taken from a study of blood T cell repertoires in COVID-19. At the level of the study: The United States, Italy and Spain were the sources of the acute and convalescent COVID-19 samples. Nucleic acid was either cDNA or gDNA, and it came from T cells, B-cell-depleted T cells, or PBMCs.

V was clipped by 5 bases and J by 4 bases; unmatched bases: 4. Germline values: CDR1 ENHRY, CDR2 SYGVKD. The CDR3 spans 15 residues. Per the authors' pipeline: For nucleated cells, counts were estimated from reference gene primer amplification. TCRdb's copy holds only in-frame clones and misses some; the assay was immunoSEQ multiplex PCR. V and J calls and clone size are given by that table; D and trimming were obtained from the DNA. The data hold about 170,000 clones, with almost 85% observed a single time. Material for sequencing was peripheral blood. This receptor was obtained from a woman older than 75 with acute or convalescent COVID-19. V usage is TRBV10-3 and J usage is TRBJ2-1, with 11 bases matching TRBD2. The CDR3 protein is CAISNSGRAYNEQFF. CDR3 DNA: TGTGCCATCAGTAATAGCGGGAGGGCTTACAATGAGCAGTTCTTC.